Below are 32 T cell receptor beta chains sequenced from a single sample in a study of blood T cell repertoires in COVID-19. The method was immunoSEQ multiplex PCR; TCRdb's version includes in-frame clones alone and lacks a portion of them. The sample records 50,000 or so clones, 75% to 85% being singletons. The sample taken for sequencing was peripheral blood. All receptors come from a man between 40 and 49 years old with acute or convalescent COVID-19.

V usage is TRBV19 and J usage is TRBJ1-3, with TRBD1 identical over 9 bases. Trimming cost V 9 bases and J 4 bases; bases outside gene matches: 7. This CDR3 region has 14 residues. Germline V gene sequence: CDR1 LNHDA, CDR2 SQIVND (reference sequence). CDR3 region: CASTTGGKGNTIYF. CDR3 nucleotides: TGTGCCAGCACGACAGGGGGTAAAGGAAACACCATATATTTT. The complete variable domain, with remaining parts taken from reference TRBV19 and TRBJ1-3, reads DGGITQSPKYLFRKEGQNVTLSCEQNLNHDAMYWYRQDPGQGLRLIYYSQIVNDFQKGDIAEGYSVSREKKESFPLTVTSAQKNPTAFYLCASTTGGKGNTIYFGEGSWLTVV.

Comments on this clone: The DNA is left out, because the CDR3 cannot be placed on it with certainty; the CDR3 is given as TCRdb lists it. This chain uses TRBV21-1 with TRBJ1-2. TRBV21-1 is designated a pseudogene. Termini included, the CDR3 measures 17 amino acids. CDR3 region: CASSKEVGLGANYGYTF.

CDR3 DNA: TGTGCCACCAGTGACAGACGGGAGGGCGGCTACACCTTC. Translating gives CATSDRREGGYTF. The chain links TRBV24-1 to TRBJ1-2; D remains ambiguous. V was shortened by 4 bases and J by 8 bases, with 13 bases between the two germline ends. CDR3 length equals 13 residues. From germline, CDR1 is KGHDR and CDR2 SFDVKD.

The chain carries TRBV14 and TRBJ1-3; D not resolved. CDR3 length: 13 amino acids. The germline CDR1 and CDR2 sequences are SGHDN and FVKESK. V lost 0 bases and J 9 bases, leaving 9 bases between the germline ends. Here the CDR3 DNA reads TGTGCCAGCAGCCAAGAGCTTACGGGCACCATATATTTT. Protein product: CASSQELTGTIYF.

The chain is built from TRBV2 and TRBJ2-2, with a weak D call TRBD2 (5 bases). The germline V gene encodes CDR1 SNHLY and CDR2 FYNNEI. V dropped 6 bases and J dropped 5 bases, with 7 bases sitting between them. The CDR3 consists of 12 residues. CDR3 protein: CASRRETGELFF. CDR3 in DNA: TGTGCCAGCAGGAGGGAGACCGGGGAGCTGTTTTTT.

J is TRBJ1-4 and V is TRBV27; possibly TRBD1 for D (5 bases). The CDR3 length is 18 residues. Per the germline V gene, CDR1 is MNHEY and CDR2 is SMNVEV (reference sequence). Trimming pared 1 base from V and 0 bases from J, leaving 15 bases between. The CDR3 nucleotides are TGTGCCAGCAGTTTATATGGGGGGTCAGATGCAACTAATGAAAAACTGTTTTTT. It is translated as CASSLYGGSDATNEKLFF.

The chain combines TRBV7-2 with TRBJ1-4, with D tentatively TRBD1 (6 bases). Germline CDR1 reads SGHTA; CDR2 reads FQGNSA. Trimming shortened V by 1 base and J by 0 bases, and 12 bases separated the two germline ends. There are 17 residues in the CDR3. The CDR3 DNA follows: TGTGCCAGCAGCTTAGGACAGGCAGCTTCAACTAATGAAAAACTGTTTTTT. This translates into CASSLGQAASTNEKLFF.

This clone was picked up one time. The chain recombines TRBV5-4 with TRBJ2-2, with 7 bases lining up with TRBD1. This CDR3 is built from 15 residues. The J segment lost 4 bases and the V segment lost 0 bases, leaving 3 bases of the junction unmatched. Germline CDR1 and CDR2: SGHNT and YYREEE (reference sequence). This chain's CDR3 is CASSLAGGGTGELFF. The CDR3 DNA reads TGTGCCAGCAGCTTGGCAGGGGGTGGCACCGGGGAGCTGTTTTTT.

J is TRBJ2-3 and V is TRBV7-6, with a possible D match to TRBD2 (6 bases). Germline assignment: CDR1 SGHVS and CDR2 FNYEAQ. CDR3 length: 15 amino acids. The V gene lost 1 base and the J gene lost 3 bases, with 11 bases spanning the gap. The CDR3 loop is CASSLGTNPTDTQYF. In DNA, the CDR3 is TGTGCCAGCAGCTTAGGGACTAACCCAACAGATACGCAGTATTTT.

V gene TRBV5-6 combines with J gene TRBJ1-6; 8 nucleotides align to TRBD1. V shed 1 base and J 6 bases; nucleotides not matched to a gene: 3. The CDR3 consists of 15 residues. Germline V gene data show CDR1 as SGHDT and CDR2 as YYEEEE. The CDR3 is CASSLRTGFNSPLHF. In DNA form, the CDR3 reads TGTGCCAGCAGCTTGAGGACAGGGTTTAATTCACCCCTCCACTTT.

The table lists this clone with a count of one. J is TRBJ1-2 and V is TRBV3-1 (or the pseudogene TRBV3-2); 8 nucleotides line up with TRBD1. This CDR3 spans 16 amino acids. Looked up from germline, CDR1 is LGHDT and CDR2 is YNNKEL (reference sequence). J gave up 8 bases and V 2 bases, and 13 bases lay outside the gene matches. As DNA, the CDR3 is TGTGCCAGCAGCCAATGGTCCCTCGGACAGGGTGGGGGCTACACCTTC. Encoded protein: CASSQWSLGQGGGYTF.

The V gene is TRBV30, the J gene TRBJ1-2, with D possibly being TRBD1 (6 bases). CDR3 size: 12 residues. Looked up from germline, CDR1 is GTSNPN and CDR2 is SVGIG (reference sequence). Between the trimmed V and J ends, which lost 7 bases and 6 bases, there was a span of 15 bases. CDR3 sequence reads: CASVGARDGYTF. CDR3 nucleotide sequence: TGTGCCTCCGTGGGGGCGAGGGATGGCTACACCTTC.

The chain is built from TRBV2 and TRBJ1-5; 11 nucleotides agree with TRBD1. With 6 bases clipped from V and 6 bases from J, the junction kept 1 base outside the gene matches. This CDR3 is 13 amino acids long. Germline lookup yields CDR1 SNHLY and CDR2 FYNNEI. The CDR3: CASRGQGGQPQHF. DNA of the CDR3: TGTGCCAGCAGGGGACAGGGGGGTCAGCCCCAGCATTTT.

The DNA of the CDR3 is TGTGCCAGCAGCCCTTCAACAGGCGGTCGGAGAGAGCAGTTCTTC. Amino acids: CASSPSTGGRREQFF. This chain connects TRBV4-2 to TRBJ2-1, with D tentatively TRBD1 (5 bases). Germline V CDR1 and CDR2: LGHNA, YNFKEQ. V lost 4 bases to trimming and J lost 10 bases, with 20 bases between them. This CDR3 contains 15 residues.

The chain couples TRBV7-2 to TRBJ2-7, with D possibly matching TRBD1 (5 bases). V was cut by 0 bases and J by 7 bases, with 16 bases left in between. CDR3 length: 15 amino acids. The germline CDR1 and CDR2 sequences are SGHTA and FQGNSA. CDR3 bases: TGTGCCAGCAGCTTAGCGCAGGGTACGTGGGGAGAGCAGTACTTC. Its translation is CASSLAQGTWGEQYF.

J is TRBJ2-7 and V is TRBV5-1; 12 positions agree with TRBD2. This CDR3 region has 17 residues. J was trimmed by 5 bases and V by 1 base; bases with no gene match: 10. The V gene's germline CDR1 is SGHRS and CDR2 YFSETQ. The CDR3 coding sequence is TGCGCCAGCAGCTTGCAACCCCTAGCGGGAGGGCCCAACGAGCAGTACTTC. Residues: CASSLQPLAGGPNEQYF.

The CDR3 sequence is CASRPCRGANTEAFF. The CDR3 coding sequence is TGCGCCAGCAGACCGTGCAGGGGCGCGAACACTGAAGCTTTCTTT. J is TRBJ1-1 and V is TRBV10-1, with a tentative D call TRBD1 (6 bases). V was cut by 6 bases and J by 1 base, with 15 bases left in between. The CDR3 covers 15 residues. CDR1 WNHNN and CDR2 SYGVQD come from the germline V gene (reference sequence).

V usage is TRBV18 and J usage is TRBJ1-6; TRBD1 matches 7 bases. The CDR3 consists of 17 residues. Germline V gives CDR1 KGHSH, CDR2 LQKENI. V shed 5 bases, J shed 6 bases, and the junction held 13 bases outside the gene matches. As DNA, the CDR3 is TGTGCCAGCTCAGTTCAGAATCCGGGACAGCGTAATTCACCCCTCCACTTT. This codes for CASSVQNPGQRNSPLHF.

The CDR3 sequence: CASSLHGSTYEQYF. Here the CDR3 DNA reads TGTGCCAGCAGCTTGCACGGGAGCACCTACGAGCAGTACTTC. The V call is TRBV5-5, the J call TRBJ2-7; maybe TRBD2 (6 bases). This CDR3 region has 14 residues. The V gene lost 1 base and the J gene lost 2 bases, with 10 bases spanning the gap. Germline V gene lookup returns CDR1 SGHKS and CDR2 YYEKEE (reference sequence).

This chain connects TRBV11-3 to TRBJ2-3; D might be TRBD2 (6 bases). The CDR3 runs 18 residues. The germline V gene has CDR1 SGHNT and CDR2 YENEEA. Between the trimmed V and J ends, which lost 5 bases and 1 base, there was a span of 22 bases. The CDR3 region has the DNA TGTGCCAGCAGCACCGCCCGGGACTCCGAACGGGGCACAGATACGCAGTATTTT. Encoded protein: CASSTARDSERGTDTQYF.

J is TRBJ1-2 and V is TRBV10-3; TRBD1 agrees at 12 bases. Germline lookup yields CDR1 ENHRY and CDR2 SYGVKD. The junction had 7 bases not matched to a gene; V was cut back by 6 bases and J by 8 bases. This CDR3 has 14 amino acids. The CDR3: CAISPGQGAGGYTF. In DNA form, the CDR3 reads TGTGCCATCAGCCCGGGACAGGGGGCGGGAGGCTACACCTTC.

V gene TRBV5-4 combines with J gene TRBJ2-7, with a weak D call TRBD1 (5 bases). V was cut by 4 bases and J by 1 base, with 15 bases left in between. This CDR3 is 15 amino acids long. CDR1 SGHNT and CDR2 YYREEE come from the germline V gene (reference sequence). The CDR3 loop is CASSPPPTESYEQYF. Written as DNA, the CDR3 is TGTGCCAGCAGCCCCCCACCGACAGAATCCTACGAGCAGTACTTC.

This clone was counted once. CDR3 sequence reads: CASSLGTGALTEQYF. CDR3 bases: TGCGCCAGCAGCTTGGGTACGGGAGCACTCACCGAGCAGTACTTC. The rearrangement joins TRBV5-1 to TRBJ2-7, with D tentatively TRBD2 (6 bases). Germline CDR1 reads SGHRS; CDR2 reads YFSETQ. V was cut by 0 bases and J by 6 bases, with 16 bases left in between. This CDR3 spans 15 amino acids.

This chain joins TRBV4-2 and TRBJ2-5, with 8 nucleotides matching TRBD2. The CDR3 sequence is 14 residues long. V shed 4 bases and J 3 bases; nucleotides not matched to a gene: 4. Germline V gene data show CDR1 as LGHNA and CDR2 as YNFKEQ. CDR3 loop: CASSPTGLEETQYF. Here the CDR3 DNA reads TGTGCCAGCAGCCCGACGGGACTAGAAGAGACCCAGTACTTC.

CDR3: CASSFSGNYGYTF. The CDR3 DNA sequence: TGTGCCAGCAGTTTCAGCGGGAACTATGGCTACACCTTC. The chain uses TRBV27 and TRBJ1-2, with D unresolved. V gave up 3 bases and J gave up 2 bases, with 7 bases separating them. The CDR3 contains 13 residues. The V gene's germline CDR1 is MNHEY and CDR2 SMNVEV (reference sequence).

This clone was seen a handful of times. The rearrangement joins TRBV7-8 to TRBJ2-7; 7 bases map to TRBD1. The CDR3 extends over 14 amino acids. Germline V gene sequence: CDR1 SGHVS, CDR2 FQNEAQ. The junction had 6 bases not matched to a gene; V was cut back by 5 bases and J by 2 bases. The CDR3, as DNA: TGTGCCAGCAGCGCTCAACAGGGGACCTACGAGCAGTACGTC. Amino acid sequence: CASSAQQGTYEQYV.

The chain recombines TRBV19 with TRBJ2-3; 11 nucleotides agree with TRBD2. The CDR3 has 17 amino acids. Germline CDR1 reads LNHDA; CDR2 reads SQIVND (reference sequence). After removal of 3 bases from V and 2 bases from J, the junction contained 7 bases not matched to a gene. The CDR3 loop reads CASSIFASGGFTDTQYF. CDR3 DNA sequence: TGTGCCAGTAGTATCTTTGCTAGCGGGGGGTTCACAGATACGCAGTATTTT.

The gene calls are TRBV5-1 and TRBJ2-7, with D possibly matching TRBD2 (8 bases). Germline-derived CDR1 and CDR2 are SGHRS and YFSETQ. CDR3 length: 16 residues. V was shortened by 0 bases and J by 2 bases, with 15 bases between the two germline ends. Here the CDR3 reads CASSLAGSGTAYEQYF. The CDR3 DNA reads TGCGCCAGCAGCTTGGCCGGTAGCGGGACAGCCTACGAGCAGTACTTC.

The V and J genes are TRBV5-6 and TRBJ1-2, with 7 bases matching TRBD1. Looked up from germline, CDR1 is SGHDT and CDR2 is YYEEEE. The CDR3 is 16 amino acids. V lost 0 bases, J lost 2 bases, and 7 bases stayed unmatched. The CDR3 coding sequence is TGTGCCAGCAGCTTGGGCCCCACAGGGGTAAACTATGGCTACACCTTC. Translation: CASSLGPTGVNYGYTF.

The chain carries TRBV5-1 and TRBJ2-5; D is possibly TRBD1 (6 bases). Trimming shortened V by 0 bases and J by 3 bases, and 12 bases separated the two germline ends. The germline CDR1 and CDR2 sequences are SGHRS and YFSETQ. This CDR3 region has 15 residues. CDR3 residues: CASSLGGHREETQYF. The CDR3 DNA sequence: TGCGCCAGCAGCTTGGGGGGCCACAGGGAAGAGACCCAGTACTTC.

The chain recombines TRBV7-6 with TRBJ2-1; D perhaps matches TRBD2 (6 bases). V lost 5 bases and J lost 4, with 15 bases in between. The CDR3 is made up of 15 amino acids. Germline V gene data show CDR1 as SGHVS and CDR2 as FNYEAQ. The DNA of the CDR3 is TGTGCCAGCAGCCCCCAGACTAGACCTTACAATGAGCAGTTCTTC. Protein sequence: CASSPQTRPYNEQFF.

V usage is TRBV5-4 and J usage is TRBJ2-3; 16 bases line up with TRBD2. CDR1 and CDR2 (germline): SGHNT, YYREEE (reference sequence). V dropped 3 bases and J dropped 6; count of bases not matched to a gene: 4. CDR3 size: 16 residues. The CDR3 is CASSSGTSGGGDTQYF. CDR3 in DNA: TGTGCCAGCAGCTCCGGGACTAGCGGGGGGGGCGATACGCAGTATTTT.